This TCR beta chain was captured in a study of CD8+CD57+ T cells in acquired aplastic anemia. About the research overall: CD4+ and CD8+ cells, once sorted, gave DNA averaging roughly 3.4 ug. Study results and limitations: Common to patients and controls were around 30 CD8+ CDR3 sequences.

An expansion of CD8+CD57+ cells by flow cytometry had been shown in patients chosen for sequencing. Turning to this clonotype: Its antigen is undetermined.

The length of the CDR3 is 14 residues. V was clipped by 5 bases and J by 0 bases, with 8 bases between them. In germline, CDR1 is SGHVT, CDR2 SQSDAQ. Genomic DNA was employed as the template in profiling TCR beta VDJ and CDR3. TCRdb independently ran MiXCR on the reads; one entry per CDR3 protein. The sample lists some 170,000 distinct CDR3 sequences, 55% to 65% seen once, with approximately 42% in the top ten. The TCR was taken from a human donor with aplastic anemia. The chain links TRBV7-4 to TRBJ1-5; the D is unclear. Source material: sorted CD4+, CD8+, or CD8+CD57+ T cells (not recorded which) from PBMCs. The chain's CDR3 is CASSPEASNQPQHF. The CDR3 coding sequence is TGTGCCAGCAGCCCGGAAGCTAGCAATCAGCCCCAGCATTTT.